This T cell receptor beta chain emerged from a study of blood T cell repertoires in COVID-19. Study-wide context: Acute-phase and convalescent COVID-19 samples originated in the United States, Italy and Spain. In each case, the material was cDNA or gDNA derived from T cells, B-cell-depleted T cells, or PBMCs.

Method: immunoSEQ multiplex PCR; TCRdb's copy keeps in-frame clones and lacks some. The data hold about 120,000 clones, with 65% to 80% observed a single time. The V segment lost 5 bases and the J segment 10 bases; nucleotides outside the gene matches: 23. The CDR3 contains 20 residues. Per the germline V gene, CDR1 is LNHDA and CDR2 is SQIVND (reference sequence). The chain recombines TRBV19 with TRBJ2-1, with 13 bases matching TRBD2. The sample was peripheral blood. The origin of this receptor is a man between 65 and 79 years old with acute or convalescent COVID-19. The CDR3 sequence is CASSPQTSGRLRRLGEEQFF. As DNA, the CDR3 is TGTGCCAGTAGTCCTCAGACTAGCGGGAGGTTACGTAGACTAGGGGAGGAGCAGTTCTTC.